The TCR beta chain described here comes from a study of a mutant IDH1 vaccine in newly diagnosed glioma. Study-level information: Averaging roughly 40 years of age, treated patients were roughly 60% male and 37.5% female. Study findings and constraints: It seemed that pseudoprogression was not linked to changes in the top peripheral T cell clonotypes.

Turning to this clone: Its target is unknown.

Using immunoSEQ multiplex PCR, the repertoire was profiled, and TCRdb retains in-frame clones only, with some absent. The sample includes 85,000 to 100,000 clones, 83% of them seen just once. Time point meaning: baseline, week 1 (first vaccination visit). The sample's treatment: pre-vaccination baseline after standard-of-care therapy. Every donor had a new WHO grade 3 or 4 astrocytoma that was IDH1-mutant, with loss of nuclear ATRX. The receptor comes from a woman aged 50 to 65 with glioma. Sequenced here: PBMCs, sampled from a glioma patient treated with radiotherapy, temozolomide or both.

CDR3 amino acids: CASSPQVSYGYTF. The CDR3 DNA reads as TGTGCCAGCAGCCCACAGGTTTCCTATGGCTACACCTTC. The V gene is TRBV14, the J gene TRBJ1-2; a weak D match, TRBD1 (5 bases). Trimming shortened V by 4 bases and J by 4 bases, and 10 bases separated the two germline ends. The CDR3 covers 13 residues. Germline loops: CDR1 SGHDN, CDR2 FVKESK.